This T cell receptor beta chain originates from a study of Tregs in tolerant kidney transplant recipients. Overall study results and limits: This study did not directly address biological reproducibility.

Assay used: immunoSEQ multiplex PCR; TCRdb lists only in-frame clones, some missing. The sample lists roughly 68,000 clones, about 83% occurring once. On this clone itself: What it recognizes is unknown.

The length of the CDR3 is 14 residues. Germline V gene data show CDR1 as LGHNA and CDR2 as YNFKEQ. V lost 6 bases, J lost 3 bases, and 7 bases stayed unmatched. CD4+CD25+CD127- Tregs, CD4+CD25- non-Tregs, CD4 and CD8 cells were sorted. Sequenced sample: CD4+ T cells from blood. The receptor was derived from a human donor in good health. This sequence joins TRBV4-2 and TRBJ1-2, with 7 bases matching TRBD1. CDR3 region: CASSPTGTDYGYTF. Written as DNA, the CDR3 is TGTGCCAGCAGTCCCACCGGGACAGACTATGGCTACACCTTC.